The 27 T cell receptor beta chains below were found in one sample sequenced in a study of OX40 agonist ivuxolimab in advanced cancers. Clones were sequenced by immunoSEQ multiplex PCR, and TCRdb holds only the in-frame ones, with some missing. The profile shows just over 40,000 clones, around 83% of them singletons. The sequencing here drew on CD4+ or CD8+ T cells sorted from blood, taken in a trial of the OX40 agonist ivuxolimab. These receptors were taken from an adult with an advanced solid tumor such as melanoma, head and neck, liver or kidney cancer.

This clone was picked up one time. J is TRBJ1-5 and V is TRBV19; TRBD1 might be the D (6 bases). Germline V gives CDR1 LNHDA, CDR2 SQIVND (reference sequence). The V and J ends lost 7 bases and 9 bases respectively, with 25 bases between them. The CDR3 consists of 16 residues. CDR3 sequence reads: CASTPQGGGRSGPQHF. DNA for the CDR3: TGTGCCAGTACTCCGCAGGGAGGGGGAAGGTCGGGGCCCCAGCATTTT.

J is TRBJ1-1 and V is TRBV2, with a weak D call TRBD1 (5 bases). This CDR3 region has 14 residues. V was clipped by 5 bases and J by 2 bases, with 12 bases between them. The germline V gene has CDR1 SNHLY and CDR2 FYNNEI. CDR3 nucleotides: TGTGCCAGCAGTAGTTCCGGGGCTAACACTGAAGCTTTCTTT. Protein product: CASSSSGANTEAFF.

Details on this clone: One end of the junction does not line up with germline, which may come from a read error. The CDR3 nucleotides read TGTGCTAGCAGCTTAGCATGGGTACAGTACAATGAGCAGTTCTTC. It codes for CASSLAWVQYNEQFF. J is TRBJ2-1 and V is TRBV7-7; D is unresolved. The germline gives CDR1 SSHAT, CDR2 FNYEAQ (reference sequence). This CDR3 comprises 15 residues.

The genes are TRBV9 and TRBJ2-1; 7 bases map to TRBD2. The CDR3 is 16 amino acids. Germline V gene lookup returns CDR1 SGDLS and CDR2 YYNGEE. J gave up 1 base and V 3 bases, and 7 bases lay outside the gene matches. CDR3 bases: TGTGCCAGCAGCGAATTAAGCGGGGAATCCTACAATGAGCAGTTCTTC. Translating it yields CASSELSGESYNEQFF.

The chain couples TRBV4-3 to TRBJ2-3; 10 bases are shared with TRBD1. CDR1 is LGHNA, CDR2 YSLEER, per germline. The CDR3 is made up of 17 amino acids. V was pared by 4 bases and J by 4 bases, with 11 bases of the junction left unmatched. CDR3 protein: CASSLGRDRGAADTQYF. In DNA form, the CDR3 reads TGCGCCAGCAGCCTGGGACGGGACAGGGGAGCCGCAGATACGCAGTATTTT.

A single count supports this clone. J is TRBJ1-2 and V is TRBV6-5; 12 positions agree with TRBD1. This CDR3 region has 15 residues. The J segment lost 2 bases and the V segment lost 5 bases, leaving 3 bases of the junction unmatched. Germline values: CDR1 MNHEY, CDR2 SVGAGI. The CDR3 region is CASSPGQGANYGYTF. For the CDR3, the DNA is TGTGCCAGCAGTCCGGGACAGGGGGCGAACTATGGCTACACCTTC.

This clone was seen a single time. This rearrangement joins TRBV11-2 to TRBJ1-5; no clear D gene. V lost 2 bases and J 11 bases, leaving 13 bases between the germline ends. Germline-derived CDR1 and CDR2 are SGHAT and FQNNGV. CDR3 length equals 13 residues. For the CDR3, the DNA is TGTGCCAGCAGCTTAAATATGCGACGCGCCCAGCATTTT. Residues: CASSLNMRRAQHF.

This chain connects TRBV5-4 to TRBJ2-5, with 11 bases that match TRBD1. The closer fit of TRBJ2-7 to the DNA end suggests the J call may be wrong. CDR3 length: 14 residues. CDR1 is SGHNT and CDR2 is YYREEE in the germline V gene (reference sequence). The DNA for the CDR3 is TGTGCCAGCAGCGGGGGACAGGGGGCCTACGAGCAGTACTTC. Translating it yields CASSGGQGAYEQYF.

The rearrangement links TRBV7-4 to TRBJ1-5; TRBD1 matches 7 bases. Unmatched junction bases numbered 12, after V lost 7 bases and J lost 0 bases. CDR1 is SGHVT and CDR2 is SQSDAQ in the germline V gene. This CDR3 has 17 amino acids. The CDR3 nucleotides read TGTGCCAGCACCGTAGGGACAGTGATTAATAGCAATCAGCCCCAGCATTTT. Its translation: CASTVGTVINSNQPQHF.

The CDR3 bases are TGTGCCAGCAGCGTAGAGGGAGGAGGAACTGAAGCTTTCTTT. It translates to CASSVEGGGTEAFF. The gene calls are TRBV9 and TRBJ1-1; D is uncertain. The CDR3 is 14 residues long. Germline-derived CDR1 and CDR2 are SGDLS and YYNGEE. V was shortened by 0 bases and J by 5 bases, with 11 bases between the two germline ends.

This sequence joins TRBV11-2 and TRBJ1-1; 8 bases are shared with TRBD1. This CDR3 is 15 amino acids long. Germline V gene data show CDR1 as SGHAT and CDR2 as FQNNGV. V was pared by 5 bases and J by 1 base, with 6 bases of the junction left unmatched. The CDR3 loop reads CASSPTGVRNTEAFF. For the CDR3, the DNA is TGTGCCAGCAGCCCGACAGGGGTCCGGAACACTGAAGCTTTCTTT.

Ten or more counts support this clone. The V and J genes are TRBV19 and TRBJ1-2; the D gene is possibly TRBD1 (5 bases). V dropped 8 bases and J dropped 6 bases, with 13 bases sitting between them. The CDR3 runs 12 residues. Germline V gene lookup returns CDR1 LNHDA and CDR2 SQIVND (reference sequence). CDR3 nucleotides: TGTGCCAGTGGGACGTTTATACATGGCTACACCTTC. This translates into CASGTFIHGYTF.

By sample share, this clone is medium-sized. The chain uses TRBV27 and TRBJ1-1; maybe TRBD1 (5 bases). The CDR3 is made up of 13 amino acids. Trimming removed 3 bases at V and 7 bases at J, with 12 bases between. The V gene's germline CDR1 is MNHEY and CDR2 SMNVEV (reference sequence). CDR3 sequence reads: CASSFGQGLEAFF. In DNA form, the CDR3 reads TGTGCCAGCAGTTTTGGGCAGGGCCTTGAAGCTTTCTTT.

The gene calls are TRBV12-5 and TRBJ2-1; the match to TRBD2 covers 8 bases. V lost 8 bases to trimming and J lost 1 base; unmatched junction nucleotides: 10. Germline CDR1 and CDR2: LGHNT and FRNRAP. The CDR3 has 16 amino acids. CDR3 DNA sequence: TGTGCTAGTTTCCAAGCGGGGGAGCAATCCTACAATGAGCAGTTCTTC. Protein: CASFQAGEQSYNEQFF.

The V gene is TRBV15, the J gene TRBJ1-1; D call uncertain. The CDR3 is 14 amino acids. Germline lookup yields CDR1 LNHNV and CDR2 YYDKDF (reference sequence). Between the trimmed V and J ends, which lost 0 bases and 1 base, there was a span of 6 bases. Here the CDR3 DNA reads TGTGCCACCAGCAGAGATCGGGGGAACACTGAAGCTTTCTTT. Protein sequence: CATSRDRGNTEAFF. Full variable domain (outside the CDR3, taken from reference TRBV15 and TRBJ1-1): DAMVIQNPRYQVTQFGKPVTLSCSQTLNHNVMYWYQQKSSQAPKLLFHYYDKDFNNEADTPDNFQSRRPNTSFCFLDIRSPGLGDTAMYLCATSRDRGNTEAFFGQGTRLTVV.

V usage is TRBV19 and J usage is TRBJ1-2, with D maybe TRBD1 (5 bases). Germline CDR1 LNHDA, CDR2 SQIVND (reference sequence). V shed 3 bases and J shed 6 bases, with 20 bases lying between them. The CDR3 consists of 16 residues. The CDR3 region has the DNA TGTGCCAGTAGTATGGCCTGGGGGTCAGGGAGGGATGGCTACACCTTC. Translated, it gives CASSMAWGSGRDGYTF.

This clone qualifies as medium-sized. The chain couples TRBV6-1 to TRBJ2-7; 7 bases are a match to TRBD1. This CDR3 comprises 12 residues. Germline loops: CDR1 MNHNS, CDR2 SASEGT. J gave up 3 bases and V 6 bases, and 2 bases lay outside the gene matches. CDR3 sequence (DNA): TGTGCCAGCAGGGACAGGCACTACGAGCAGTACTTC. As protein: CASRDRHYEQYF.

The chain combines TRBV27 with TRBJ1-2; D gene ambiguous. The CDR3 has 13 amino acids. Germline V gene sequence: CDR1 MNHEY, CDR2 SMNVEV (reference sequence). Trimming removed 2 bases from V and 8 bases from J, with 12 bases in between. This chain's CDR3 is CASSLSINKGYTF. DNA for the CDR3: TGTGCCAGCAGTTTAAGCATCAACAAGGGCTACACCTTC.

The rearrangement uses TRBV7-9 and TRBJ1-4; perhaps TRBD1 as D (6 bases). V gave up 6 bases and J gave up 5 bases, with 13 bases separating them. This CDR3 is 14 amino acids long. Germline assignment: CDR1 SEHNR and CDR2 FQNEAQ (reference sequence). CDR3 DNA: TGTGCCAGCAGTTACGTAGGGGGGAATGAAAAACTGTTTTTT. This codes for CASSYVGGNEKLFF.

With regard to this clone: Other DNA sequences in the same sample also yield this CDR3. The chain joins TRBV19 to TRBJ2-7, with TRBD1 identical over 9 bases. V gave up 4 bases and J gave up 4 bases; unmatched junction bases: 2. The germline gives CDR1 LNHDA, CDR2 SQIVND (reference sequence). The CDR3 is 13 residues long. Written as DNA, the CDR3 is TGTGCCAGTAGTACCGGGACAGGGTACGAGCAGTACTTC. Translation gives CASSTGTGYEQYF. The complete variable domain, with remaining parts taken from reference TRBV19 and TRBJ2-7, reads DGGITQSPKYLFRKEGQNVTLSCEQNLNHDAMYWYRQDPGQGLRLIYYSQIVNDFQKGDIAEGYSVSREKKESFPLTVTSAQKNPTAFYLCASSTGTGYEQYFGPGTRLTVT.

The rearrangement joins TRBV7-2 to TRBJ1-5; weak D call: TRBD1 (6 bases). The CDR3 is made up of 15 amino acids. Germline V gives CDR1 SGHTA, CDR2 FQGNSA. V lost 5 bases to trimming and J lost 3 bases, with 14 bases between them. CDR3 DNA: TGTGCCAGCAGCCCATGGACAGCAGACAATCAGCCCCAGCATTTT. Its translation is CASSPWTADNQPQHF.

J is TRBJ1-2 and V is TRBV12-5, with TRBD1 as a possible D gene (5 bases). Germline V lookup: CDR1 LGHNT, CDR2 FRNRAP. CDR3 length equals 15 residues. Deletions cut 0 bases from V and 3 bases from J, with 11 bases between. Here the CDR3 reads CASGLVQSGYYGYTF. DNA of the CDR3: TGTGCTAGTGGTTTGGTACAATCAGGGTACTATGGCTACACCTTC.

The CDR3 region is CASSVGTLPYEQYF. DNA of the CDR3: TGTGCCAGCAGCGTCGGGACACTCCCCTACGAGCAGTACTTC. This chain links TRBV9 with TRBJ2-7; D is possibly TRBD1 (6 bases). Trimming shortened V by 2 bases and J by 2 bases, and 11 bases separated the two germline ends. The germline V gene has CDR1 SGDLS and CDR2 YYNGEE. The CDR3 is 14 residues long. Based on the CDR3 plus reference TRBV9 and TRBJ2-7, the full variable domain is DSGVTQTPKHLITATGQRVTLRCSPRSGDLSVYWYQQSLDQGLQFLIQYYNGEERAKGNILERFSAQQFPDLHSELNLSSLELGDSALYFCASSVGTLPYEQYFGPGTRLTVT.

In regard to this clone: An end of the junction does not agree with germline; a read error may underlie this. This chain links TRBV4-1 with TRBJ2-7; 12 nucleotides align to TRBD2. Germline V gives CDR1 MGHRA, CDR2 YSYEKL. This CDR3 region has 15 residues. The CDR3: CASSQELAGGYEQYF. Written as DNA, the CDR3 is TGTGCCAGCAGCCAAGAACTAGCGGGGGGCTACGAGCAGTACTTC.

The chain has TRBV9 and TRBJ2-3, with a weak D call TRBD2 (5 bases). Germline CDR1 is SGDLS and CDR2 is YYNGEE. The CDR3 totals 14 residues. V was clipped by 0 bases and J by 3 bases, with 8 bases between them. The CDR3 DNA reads TGTGCCAGCAGCGTAGGCCGAGGGACAGATACGCAGTATTTT. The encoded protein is CASSVGRGTDTQYF.

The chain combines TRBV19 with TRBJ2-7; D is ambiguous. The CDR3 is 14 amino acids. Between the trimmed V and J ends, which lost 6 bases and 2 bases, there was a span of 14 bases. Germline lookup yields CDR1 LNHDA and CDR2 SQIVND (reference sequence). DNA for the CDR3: TGTGCCAGTAGCGCCAGGCCGGCAACCTACGAGCAGTACTTC. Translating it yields CASSARPATYEQYF.

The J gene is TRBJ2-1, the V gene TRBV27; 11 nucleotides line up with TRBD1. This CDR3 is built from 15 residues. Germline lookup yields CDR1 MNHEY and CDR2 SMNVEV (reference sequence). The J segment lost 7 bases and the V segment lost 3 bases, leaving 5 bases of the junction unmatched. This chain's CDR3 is CASSFRDRGLNEQFF. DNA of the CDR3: TGTGCCAGCAGTTTCCGGGACAGGGGGTTGAATGAGCAGTTCTTC.